This TCR beta chain was sequenced in a study of early T cells in non-severe SARS-CoV-2 infection. Individual cDNA molecules received unique molecular identifiers during library preparation. TCRdb redid the calling of the 5' RACE reads with MiXCR, one entry per CDR3 protein. The sample consists of 25,000 to 35,000 distinct CDR3 sequences, approximately 6.3% of them appearing once. The CDR3 is 15 amino acids. This clonotype was found many times. The TCR originated in an adult who was a healthcare worker with PCR-confirmed SARS-CoV-2 infection or an uninfected control (not recorded which). The chain links TRBV21-1 to TRBJ2-7; TRBD2, the table's D call, lacks a check against the DNA. TRBV21-1 is labeled a pseudogene. Source material: whole blood. CDR3 nucleotide sequence: TGTGCCAGCAACAAAAGGCGGACTTTGGACCACGAGCAGTACTTC. This encodes CASNKRRTLDHEQYF.